The present TCR beta chain was sequenced within a study of OX40 agonist ivuxolimab in advanced cancers. Turning to the study itself: Clinicians treated patients with ivuxolimab, an agonistic anti-OX40 (CD134) antibody. One hepatocellular carcinoma and a couple of cutaneous melanoma patients partially responded.

The CDR3 loop spans 15 amino acids. The V gene's germline CDR1 is SGHAT and CDR2 FQNNGV. The ends were cut back, 7 bases at V and 3 bases at J, with 19 bases in the middle. Points from the study as a whole: The average count of expanded clones was higher among CD8+ T cells than among CD4+.

Details on this clone: Its antigen is not known.

This table comes from immunoSEQ multiplex PCR, and its TCRdb copy is limited to in-frame clones, with some not included. Of fewer than 95,000 clones listed, 90% to 95% are singletons. Systemic immunosuppression or autoimmune disease history was grounds to exclude patients. Sequences were derived from CD4+ or CD8+ T cells sorted from blood, sampled in a trial of the OX40 agonist ivuxolimab. The gene calls are TRBV11-2 and TRBJ2-7, with D unclear. This clonotype was obtained from an adult with an advanced solid tumor such as melanoma, head and neck, liver or kidney cancer. The CDR3 reads CASTLDLGGFYEQYF. Here the CDR3 DNA reads TGTGCCAGCACCCTCGACTTGGGCGGATTCTACGAGCAGTACTTC. The whole variable domain, remainder taken from reference TRBV11-2 and TRBJ2-7, is EAGVAQSPRYKIIEKRQSVAFWCNPISGHATLYWYQQILGQGPKLLIQFQNNGVVDDSQLPKDRFSAERLKGVDSTLKIQPAKLEDSAVYLCASTLDLGGFYEQYFGPGTRLTVT.